Listed here are 3 T cell receptor beta chains from one sample, sequenced in a study of T cell repertoires in cytomegalovirus infection. These TCRs are of unknown antigen specificity. TCRdb itself ran the reads through MiXCR, one entry per CDR3 protein. The table shows fewer than 850,000 distinct CDR3 sequences, with almost 30% occurring only once. Sequencing was performed on cultured CD8+ T cells from PBMCs, taken from culture after CMV antigen stimulation. These receptors all stem from a human donor in good health (CMV status not recorded). Some clones in this sample may be carry-over from other donors' samples.

This clonotype was seen more than once but under ten times. The chain joins TRBV7-8 to TRBJ2-2, with 12 bases identical to TRBD2. Germline-derived CDR1 and CDR2 are SGHVS and FQNEAQ. CDR3 length: 17 amino acids. The ends lost 2 bases at V and 4 bases at J; junction bases unmatched: 5. CDR3 residues: CASSLTTSGGATGELFF. The DNA for the CDR3 is TGTGCCAGCAGCTTAACGACTAGCGGGGGTGCCACCGGGGAGCTGTTTTTT.

The V and J genes are TRBV29-1 and TRBJ2-3; 13 positions agree with TRBD2. CDR1 is SQVTM, CDR2 ANQGSEA, per germline. The J segment lost 3 bases and the V segment lost 4 bases, leaving 4 bases of the junction unmatched. The CDR3 has 15 amino acids. CDR3 nucleotides: TGCAGCGTTGCGACTAGCGGGGGGATAACAGATACGCAGTATTTT. Its protein product is CSVATSGGITDTQYF.

The J gene is TRBJ1-4, the V gene TRBV7-4, with D perhaps TRBD1 (5 bases). Germline CDR1 reads SGHVT; CDR2 reads SQSDAQ. Trimming removed 5 bases from V and 5 bases from J, with 12 bases in between. CDR3 length: 14 amino acids. DNA of the CDR3: TGTGCCAGCAGCACGGGGGGGGAAAATGAAAAACTGTTTTTT. It codes for CASSTGGENEKLFF.